This TCR beta chain was recorded in a study of cytomegalovirus exposure and HLA in healthy donors. Both 60 Vbeta primers and 13 Jbeta primers went into the PCR. Generated by immunoSEQ multiplex PCR, the TCRdb table keeps only in-frame clones and is missing some. The data contain more than 80,000 clones, 75% of them singletons. Overall study results and limits: Rarity marked most TCR sequences, yet some public TCRs occurred in many donors.

This clone was found a few times. Its specificity is unknown. Germline CDR1 is MRHNA and CDR2 is SNTAGT. This CDR3 has 13 residues. V trimming: 3 bases; J trimming: 6 bases; junction bases outside the gene matches: 1. The rearrangement uses TRBV6-4 and TRBJ2-1; 8 nucleotides align to TRBD2. This TCR was recovered from a male donor in good health and CMV-seropositive. Sequenced input: PBMCs. The CDR3 loop is CASSEGTSNEQFF. The CDR3 nucleotides read TGTGCCAGCAGTGAGGGGACTAGCAATGAGCAGTTCTTC.